Included here is one T cell receptor beta chain sequence, with context. The entry originates in a study of blood T cell repertoires in COVID-19. Study overall: T cells, B-cell-depleted T cells, or PBMCs supplied cDNA or gDNA.

Participant-given clinical history determined each cohort assignment. CDR1 is SQVTM, CDR2 ANQGSEA, per germline. The CDR3 covers 18 residues. Trimming left V 5 bases short and J 1 base short, with 26 bases between. The authors' processing: How many nucleated cells were present was estimated from reference gene primer amplification. This table comes from immunoSEQ multiplex PCR, and its TCRdb copy is limited to in-frame clones, with some not included. The D gene and trimming were derived from the DNA, and the V and J assignments and clone size from that table. The repertoire has around 400,000 clones, around 83% of them found once; the top ten carry approximately 4.7%.

The TCR was taken from a woman aged 45-60 years who had recovered from COVID-19. The gene calls are TRBV29-1 and TRBJ2-5; possible D gene TRBD1, 5 bases. Sequenced: PBMCs or T cells enriched from blood (not recorded which). CDR3 in amino acids: CSVNKPRWDSGPQETQYF. The DNA of the CDR3 is TGCAGCGTTAATAAGCCTAGGTGGGATTCAGGGCCCCAAGAGACCCAGTACTTC.